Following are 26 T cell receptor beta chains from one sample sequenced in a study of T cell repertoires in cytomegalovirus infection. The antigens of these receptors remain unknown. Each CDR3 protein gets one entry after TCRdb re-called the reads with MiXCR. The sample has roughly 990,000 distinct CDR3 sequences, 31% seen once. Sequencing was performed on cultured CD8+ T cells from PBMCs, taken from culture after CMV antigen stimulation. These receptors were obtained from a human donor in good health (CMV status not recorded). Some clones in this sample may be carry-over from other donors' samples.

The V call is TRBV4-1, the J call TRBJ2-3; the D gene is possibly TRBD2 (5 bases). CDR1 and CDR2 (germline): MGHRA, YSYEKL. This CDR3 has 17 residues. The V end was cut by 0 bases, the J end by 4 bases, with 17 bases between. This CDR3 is CASSQESIGGWADTQYF. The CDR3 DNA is TGCGCCAGCAGCCAAGAAAGCATAGGAGGCTGGGCAGATACGCAGTATTTT.

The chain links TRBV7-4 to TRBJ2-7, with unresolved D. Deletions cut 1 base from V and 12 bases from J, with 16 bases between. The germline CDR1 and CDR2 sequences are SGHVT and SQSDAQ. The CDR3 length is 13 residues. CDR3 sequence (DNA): TGTGCCAGCAGCTTAGTGCTGAGCCTTTGGTGGTACTTC. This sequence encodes CASSLVLSLWWYF.

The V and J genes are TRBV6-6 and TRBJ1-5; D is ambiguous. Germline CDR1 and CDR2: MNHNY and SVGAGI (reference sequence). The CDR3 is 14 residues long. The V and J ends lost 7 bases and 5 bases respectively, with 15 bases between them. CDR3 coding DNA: TGTGCCAGCACCCCAGGAGGGCTCTATCAGCCCCAGCATTTT. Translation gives CASTPGGLYQPQHF.

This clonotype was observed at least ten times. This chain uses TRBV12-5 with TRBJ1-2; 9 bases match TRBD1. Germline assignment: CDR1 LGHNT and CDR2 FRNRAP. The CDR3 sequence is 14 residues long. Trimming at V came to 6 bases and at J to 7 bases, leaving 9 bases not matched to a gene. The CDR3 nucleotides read TGTGCTAGTGGGATTTGGACAGGGGCGGTTGGCTACACCTTC. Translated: CASGIWTGAVGYTF.

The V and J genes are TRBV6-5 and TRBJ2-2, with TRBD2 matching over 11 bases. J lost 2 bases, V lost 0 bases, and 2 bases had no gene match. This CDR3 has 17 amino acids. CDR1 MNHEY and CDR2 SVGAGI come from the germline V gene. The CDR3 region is CASSYSLAGGNTGELFF. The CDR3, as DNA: TGTGCCAGCAGTTACTCTCTAGCGGGGGGCAACACCGGGGAGCTGTTTTTT.

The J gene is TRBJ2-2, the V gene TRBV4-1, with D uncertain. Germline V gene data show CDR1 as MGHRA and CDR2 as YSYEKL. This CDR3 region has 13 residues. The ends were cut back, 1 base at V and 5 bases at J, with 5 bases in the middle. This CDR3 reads CASSQVLTGELFF. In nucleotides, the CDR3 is TGCGCCAGCAGCCAAGTGCTGACCGGGGAGCTGTTTTTT.

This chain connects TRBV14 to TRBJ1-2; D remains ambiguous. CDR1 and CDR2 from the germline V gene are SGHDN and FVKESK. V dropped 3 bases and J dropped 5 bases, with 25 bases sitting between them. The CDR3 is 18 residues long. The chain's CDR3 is CASSQRPSVGAASYGYTF. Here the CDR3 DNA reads TGTGCCAGCAGCCAGCGCCCTTCGGTGGGTGCCGCCTCATATGGCTACACCTTC.

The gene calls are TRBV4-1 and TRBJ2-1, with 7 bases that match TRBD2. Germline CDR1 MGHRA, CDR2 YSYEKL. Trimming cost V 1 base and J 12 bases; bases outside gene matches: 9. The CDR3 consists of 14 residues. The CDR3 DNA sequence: TGCGCCAGCAGCCAAGTCGGAGACTCGGGGGGGCAGTTCTTC. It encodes CASSQVGDSGGQFF.

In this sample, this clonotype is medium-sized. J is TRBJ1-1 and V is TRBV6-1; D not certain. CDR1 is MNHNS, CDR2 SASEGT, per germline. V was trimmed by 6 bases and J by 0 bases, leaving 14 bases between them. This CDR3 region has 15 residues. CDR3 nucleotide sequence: TGTGCCAGCAGGGGAGGTAGGGTGATGAACACTGAAGCTTTCTTT. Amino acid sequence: CASRGGRVMNTEAFF.

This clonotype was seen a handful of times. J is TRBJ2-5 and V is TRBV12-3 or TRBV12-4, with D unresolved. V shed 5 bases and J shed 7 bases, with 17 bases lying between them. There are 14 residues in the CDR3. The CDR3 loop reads CASSPPTASGTQYF. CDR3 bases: TGTGCCAGCAGTCCCCCTACAGCATCCGGGACCCAGTACTTC.

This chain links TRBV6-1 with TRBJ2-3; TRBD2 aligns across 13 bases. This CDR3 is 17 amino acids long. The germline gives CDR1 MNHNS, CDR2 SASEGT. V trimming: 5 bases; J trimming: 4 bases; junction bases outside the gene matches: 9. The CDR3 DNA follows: TGTGCCAGCAGTCTAAGAGGACTAGCGGGGGTGGCAGATACGCAGTATTTT. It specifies CASSLRGLAGVADTQYF.

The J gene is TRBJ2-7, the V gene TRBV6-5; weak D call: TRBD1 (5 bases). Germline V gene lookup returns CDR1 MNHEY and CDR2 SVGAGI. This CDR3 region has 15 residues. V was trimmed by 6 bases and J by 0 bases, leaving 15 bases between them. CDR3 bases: TGTGCCAGCAGCCCCTCGACAGCGAGCTCCTACGAGCAGTACGTC. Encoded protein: CASSPSTASSYEQYV.

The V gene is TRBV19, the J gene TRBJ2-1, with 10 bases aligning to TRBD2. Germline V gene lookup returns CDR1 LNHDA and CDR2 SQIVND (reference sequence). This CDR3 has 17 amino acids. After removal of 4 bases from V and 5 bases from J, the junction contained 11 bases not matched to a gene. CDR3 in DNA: TGTGCCAGTAGTAGGGCTTCGGGACTAGCGATTAACAATGAGCAGTTCTTC. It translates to CASSRASGLAINNEQFF.

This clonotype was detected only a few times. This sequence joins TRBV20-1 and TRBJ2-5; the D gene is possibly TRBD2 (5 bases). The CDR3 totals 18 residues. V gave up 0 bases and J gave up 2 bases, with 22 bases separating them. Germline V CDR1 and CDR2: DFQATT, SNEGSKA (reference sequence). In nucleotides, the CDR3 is TGCAGTGCTAGAGAGAGGGCGACTCTACTGGTTTGGCAAGAGACCCAGTACTTC. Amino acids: CSARERATLLVWQETQYF.

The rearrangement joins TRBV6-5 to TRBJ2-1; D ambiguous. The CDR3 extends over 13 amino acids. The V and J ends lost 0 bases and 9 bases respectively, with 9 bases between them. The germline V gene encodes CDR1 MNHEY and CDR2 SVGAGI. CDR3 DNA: TGTGCCAGCAGTTACTCGATGGGCAGTGAGCAGTTCTTC. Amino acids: CASSYSMGSEQFF.

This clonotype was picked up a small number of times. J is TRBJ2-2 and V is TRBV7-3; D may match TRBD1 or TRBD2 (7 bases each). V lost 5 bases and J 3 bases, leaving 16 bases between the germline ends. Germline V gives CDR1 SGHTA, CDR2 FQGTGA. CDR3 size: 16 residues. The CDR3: CASSPQGGTYTGELFF. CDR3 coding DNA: TGTGCCAGCAGCCCCCAGGGGGGGACTTACACCGGGGAGCTGTTTTTT.

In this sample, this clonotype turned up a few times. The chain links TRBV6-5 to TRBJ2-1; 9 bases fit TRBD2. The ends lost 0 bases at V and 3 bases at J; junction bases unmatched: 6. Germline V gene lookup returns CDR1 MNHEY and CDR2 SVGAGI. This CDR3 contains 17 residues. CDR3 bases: TGTGCCAGCAGTTACTCGGTAGCGGGGGACCGCTACAATGAGCAGTTCTTC. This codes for CASSYSVAGDRYNEQFF.

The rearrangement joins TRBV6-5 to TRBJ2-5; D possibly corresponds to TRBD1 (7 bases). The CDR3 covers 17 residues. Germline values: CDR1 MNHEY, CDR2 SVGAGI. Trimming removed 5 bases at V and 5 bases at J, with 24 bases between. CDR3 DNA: TGTGCCAGCAGTACAACCACGCCAGGGGGGTTAGTGGAGACCCAGTACTTC. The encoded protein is CASSTTTPGGLVETQYF.

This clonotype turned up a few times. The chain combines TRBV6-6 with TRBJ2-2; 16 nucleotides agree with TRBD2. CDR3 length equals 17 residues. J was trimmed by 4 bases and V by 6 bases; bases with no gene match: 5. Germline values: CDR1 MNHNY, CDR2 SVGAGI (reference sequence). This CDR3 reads CASSHGTSGGATGELFF. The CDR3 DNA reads TGTGCCAGCAGCCACGGGACTAGCGGGGGGGCCACCGGGGAGCTGTTTTTT.

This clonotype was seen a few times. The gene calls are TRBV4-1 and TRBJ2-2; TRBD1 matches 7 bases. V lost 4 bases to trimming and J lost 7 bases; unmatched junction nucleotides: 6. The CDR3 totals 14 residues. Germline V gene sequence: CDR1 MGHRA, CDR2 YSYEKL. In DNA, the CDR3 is TGCGCCAGCAGCCCGCGACAGGGTATCGGGGAGCTGTTTTTT. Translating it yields CASSPRQGIGELFF.

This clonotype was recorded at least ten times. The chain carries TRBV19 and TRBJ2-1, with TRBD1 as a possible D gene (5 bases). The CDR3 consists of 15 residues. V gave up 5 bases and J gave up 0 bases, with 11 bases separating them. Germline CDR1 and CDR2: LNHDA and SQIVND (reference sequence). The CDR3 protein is CASSSGLSSYNEQFF. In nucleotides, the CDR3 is TGTGCCAGTAGTTCAGGGTTGAGCTCCTACAATGAGCAGTTCTTC.

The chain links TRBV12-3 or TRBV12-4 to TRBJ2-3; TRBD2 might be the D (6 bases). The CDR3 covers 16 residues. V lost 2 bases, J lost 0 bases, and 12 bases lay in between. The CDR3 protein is CASSLHPGTSTDTQYF. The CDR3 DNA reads TGTGCCAGCAGTTTACACCCGGGGACTAGCACAGATACGCAGTATTTT.

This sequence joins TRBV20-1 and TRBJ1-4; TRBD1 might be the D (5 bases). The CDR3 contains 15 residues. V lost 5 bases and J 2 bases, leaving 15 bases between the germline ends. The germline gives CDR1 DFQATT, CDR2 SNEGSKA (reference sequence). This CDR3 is CSARPGRRTNEKLFF. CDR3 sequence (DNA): TGCAGTGCTCGTCCGGGGCGGCGGACTAATGAAAAACTGTTTTTT.

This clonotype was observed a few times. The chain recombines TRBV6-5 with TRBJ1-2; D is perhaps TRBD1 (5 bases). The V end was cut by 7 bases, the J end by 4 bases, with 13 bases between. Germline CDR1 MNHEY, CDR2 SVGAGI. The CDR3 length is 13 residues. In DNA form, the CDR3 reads TGTGCCAGCACCCAGGGACGGACCTATGGCTACACCTTC. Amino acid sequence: CASTQGRTYGYTF.

The CDR3 nucleotides read TGTGCCAGCAGTAGTGGATCCATTAATGAAAAACTGTTTTTT. It yields the protein CASSSGSINEKLFF. V is TRBV27 and J is TRBJ1-4; D not certain. Per the germline V gene, CDR1 is MNHEY and CDR2 is SMNVEV (reference sequence). This CDR3 is 14 amino acids long. Trimming left V 5 bases short and J 4 bases short, with 11 bases between. Full variable domain (rest looked up from reference TRBV27 and TRBJ1-4): EAQVTQNPRYLITVTGKKLTVTCSQNMNHEYMSWYRQDPGLGLRQIYYSMNVEVTDKGDVPEGYKVSRKEKRNFPLILESPSPNQTSLYFCASSSGSINEKLFFGSGTQLSVL.

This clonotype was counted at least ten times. This chain's CDR3 is CASSEAWDRLYNEQFF. The CDR3 DNA follows: TGTGCCAGCAGTGAAGCTTGGGACAGGCTCTACAATGAGCAGTTCTTC. This sequence joins TRBV2 and TRBJ2-1, with 8 bases fitting TRBD1. The CDR3 contains 16 residues. Per germline, CDR1 SNHLY and CDR2 FYNNEI. V lost 0 bases, J lost 3 bases, and 4 bases stayed unmatched.